These 20 T cell receptor beta chains were sequenced from one sample in a study of T cells after yellow fever vaccination (dated by TCRdb to the late 2010s). Per the publication, the treatment or condition label means: live attenuated yellow fever vaccine strain. Library method: 5' RACE. The data were produced on an Illumina NovaSeq 6000. TCRdb itself trimmed the public reads at Q25 with fastp, ran MiXCR and retained productive beta chains. CDR3 protein duplicates are merged, each entry listing the most common genes and DNA. For this sample there are roughly 350,000 distinct CDR3 sequences; roughly 3.9% appear just once. The ten largest clonotypes hold around 24% of the sample. The input for sequencing was PBMCs, taken 5 days after the yellow fever booster vaccination. These receptor sequences come from a man between 18 and 35 years old who received the YFV17D yellow fever vaccine.

The table lists this clonotype with a few counts. The V gene is TRBV9, the J gene TRBJ2-1, with 11 bases lining up with TRBD2. From germline, CDR1 is SGDLS and CDR2 YYNGEE. Trimming removed 3 bases from V and 7 bases from J; junction bases left unmatched: 6. The CDR3 covers 15 residues. CDR3 residues: CASSALAGGWNEQFF. DNA of the CDR3: TGTGCCAGCAGCGCCCTAGCGGGGGGCTGGAATGAGCAGTTCTTC. Based on the CDR3 plus reference TRBV9 and TRBJ2-1, the full variable domain is DSGVTQTPKHLITATGQRVTLRCSPRSGDLSVYWYQQSLDQGLQFLIQYYNGEERAKGNILERFSAQQFPDLHSELNLSSLELGDSALYFCASSALAGGWNEQFFGPGTRLTVL.

The chain combines TRBV9 with TRBJ2-3; TRBD2 matches 7 bases. The junction had 6 bases not matched to a gene; V was cut back by 3 bases and J by 5 bases. The CDR3 runs 14 residues. The germline V gene encodes CDR1 SGDLS and CDR2 YYNGEE. The CDR3 here is CASSGESGGDTQYF. CDR3 coding DNA: TGTGCCAGCAGCGGCGAGTCGGGGGGAGATACGCAGTATTTT.

This clonotype was recorded at least ten times. One end of the junction fails to match germline, which may point to a read error. The chain couples TRBV27 to TRBJ2-1; D is possibly TRBD1 or TRBD2 (5 bases each). CDR3 length: 14 amino acids. Germline CDR1 MNHEY, CDR2 SMNVEV (reference sequence). The CDR3 spells CASSPGSGLSRHDF. CDR3 sequence (DNA): TGTGCCAGCAGTCCAGGGTCGGGGCTCTCCCGACACGACTTC.

This clonotype has a handful of counts. This rearrangement joins TRBV29-1 to TRBJ2-2; unclear D gene. Germline CDR1 SQVTM, CDR2 ANQGSEA. This CDR3 contains 12 residues. Trimming took off 1 base at V and 4 bases at J, with 4 bases between the two ends. The CDR3 region is CSVEVLTGELFF. The CDR3 nucleotides are TGCAGCGTTGAAGTTCTCACCGGGGAGCTGTTTTTT.

Many counts were recorded for this clonotype. The chain employs TRBV5-1 and TRBJ2-5; no definite D call. V lost 0 bases, J lost 3 bases, and 9 bases lay in between. The CDR3 spans 14 residues. In germline, CDR1 is SGHRS, CDR2 YFSETQ. CDR3 amino acids: CASSLGVQEETQYF. The CDR3 DNA reads TGCGCCAGCAGCTTGGGAGTTCAGGAAGAGACCCAGTACTTC.

This clonotype was counted between two and nine times. This rearrangement joins TRBV6-2 or TRBV6-3 to TRBJ1-5; TRBD1 aligns across 7 bases. Germline-derived CDR1 and CDR2 are MNHEY and SVGEGT. CDR3 size: 11 residues. V was clipped by 7 bases and J by 9 bases; unmatched bases: 3. In DNA form, the CDR3 reads TGTGCCAGCACCCAGGGGGGGCCCCAGCATTTT. Protein product: CASTQGGPQHF.

This clonotype was observed a handful of times. This chain links TRBV4-3 with TRBJ1-5; D unclear. The V end was cut by 0 bases, the J end by 2 bases, with 11 bases between. Germline values: CDR1 LGHNA, CDR2 YSLEER. The CDR3 has 16 residues. This CDR3 reads CASSQEPGQGNQPQHF. CDR3 sequence (DNA): TGCGCCAGCAGCCAAGAACCCGGCCAGGGCAATCAGCCCCAGCATTTT.

In this sample, this clonotype turned up many times. The rearrangement uses TRBV5-1 and TRBJ2-3; D is uncertain. V lost 0 bases, J lost 0 bases, and 14 bases lay in between. CDR3 length: 17 amino acids. Germline CDR1 reads SGHRS; CDR2 reads YFSETQ. As DNA, the CDR3 is TGCGCCAGCAGCTTGGCCAGTGGCCTAGTTAGCACAGATACGCAGTATTTT. This encodes CASSLASGLVSTDTQYF.

This clonotype was seen more than once but under ten times. The chain couples TRBV6-2 or TRBV6-3 to TRBJ2-1; 13 nucleotides agree with TRBD2. Trimming at V came to 5 bases and at J to 9 bases, leaving 7 bases not matched to a gene. The CDR3 totals 15 residues. The germline gives CDR1 MNHEY, CDR2 SVGEGT. The CDR3 sequence: CASSQSGLAGVEQFF. In DNA form, the CDR3 reads TGTGCCAGCAGTCAATCAGGACTAGCGGGGGTTGAGCAGTTCTTC.

V and J are TRBV19 and TRBJ1-2; D gene unclear. The CDR3 sequence is 14 residues long. CDR1 is LNHDA and CDR2 is SQIVND in the germline V gene (reference sequence). The germline V and J ends were trimmed by 2 bases and 3 bases, with 10 bases remaining between them. CDR3 sequence: CASSISRLDYGYTF. The DNA of the CDR3 is TGTGCCAGTAGTATATCCCGGCTGGACTATGGCTACACCTTC.

The chain links TRBV5-4 to TRBJ2-1; D not certain. CDR3 length: 12 residues. Trimming removed 4 bases at V and 8 bases at J, with 10 bases between. Germline V lookup: CDR1 SGHNT, CDR2 YYREEE (reference sequence). The CDR3 is CASSPESDEQFF. The CDR3 DNA reads as TGTGCCAGCAGCCCGGAAAGCGATGAGCAGTTCTTC.

This CDR3 reads CASSSADRVGDQPQHF. CDR3 nucleotides: TGTGCCAGCAGCTCAGCCGACAGGGTTGGGGATCAGCCCCAGCATTTT. The genes are TRBV7-2 and TRBJ1-5, with TRBD1 matching over 7 bases. J lost 5 bases, V lost 4 bases, and 11 bases had no gene match. Looked up from germline, CDR1 is SGHTA and CDR2 is FQGNSA. The CDR3 covers 16 residues.

A few counts support this clonotype. V is TRBV5-1 and J is TRBJ2-5, with D unclear. Germline V gene lookup returns CDR1 SGHRS and CDR2 YFSETQ. This CDR3 contains 16 residues. Between the trimmed V and J ends, which lost 2 bases and 5 bases, there was a span of 19 bases. The CDR3 DNA reads TGCGCCAGCAGCTTTTTGCCAATTCCTGAAGGGGAGACCCAGTACTTC. It translates to CASSFLPIPEGETQYF.

V usage is TRBV7-9 and J usage is TRBJ2-7; D may match TRBD1 or TRBD2 (5 bases each). Germline values: CDR1 SEHNR, CDR2 FQNEAQ (reference sequence). Between the trimmed V and J ends, which lost 5 bases and 7 bases, there was a span of 12 bases. The CDR3 has 12 amino acids. The CDR3 protein is CASSAHWGEQYV. CDR3 in DNA: TGTGCCAGCAGCGCCCACTGGGGGGAGCAGTACGTC.

On this clonotype: This may be a read error: a much more frequent sequence differs by one nucleotide. V usage is TRBV6-2 or TRBV6-3 and J usage is TRBJ2-5, with D possibly matching TRBD2 (5 bases). This CDR3 has 13 residues. The germline gives CDR1 MNHEY, CDR2 SVGEGT. The DNA for the CDR3 is TGTGCCAGCAGTTACGGACTTCAAGAGACCGAGTACTTC. Residues: CASSYGLQETEYF.

The chain has TRBV28 and TRBJ2-5, with TRBD1 as a possible D gene (6 bases). This CDR3 has 14 residues. The germline V gene has CDR1 MDHEN and CDR2 SYDVKM. Trimming cost V 3 bases and J 4 bases, with 12 bases left between them. The CDR3 sequence: CASSFPGVGETQYF. CDR3 bases: TGTGCCAGCAGTTTCCCAGGGGTGGGAGAGACCCAGTACTTC.

The V gene is TRBV5-1, the J gene TRBJ2-3, with D possibly matching TRBD2 (7 bases). The CDR3 sequence is 12 residues long. Germline V gene data show CDR1 as SGHRS and CDR2 as YFSETQ. V lost 9 bases to trimming and J lost 4 bases, with 12 bases between them. CDR3: CATGEGADTQYF. Here the CDR3 DNA reads TGCGCCACCGGGGAGGGGGCAGATACGCAGTATTTT.

This clonotype was recorded a few times. The genes are TRBV10-2 and TRBJ2-4; D unresolved. Trimming took 3 bases from V and 7 from J, leaving 7 bases between them. The CDR3 extends over 12 amino acids. Per germline, CDR1 WSHSY and CDR2 SAAADI. The DNA of the CDR3 is TGCGCCAGCAGTGATAAAGGGAACATTCAGTACTTC. It translates to CASSDKGNIQYF.

This clonotype was recorded many times. The chain has TRBV6-2 or TRBV6-3 and TRBJ2-1; 7 bases match TRBD1. CDR3 size: 15 residues. Trimming at V came to 3 bases and at J to 3 bases, leaving 5 bases not matched to a gene. Per the germline V gene, CDR1 is MNHEY and CDR2 is SVGEGT. The CDR3 sequence: CASSYSDRVYNEQFF. The CDR3 DNA reads TGTGCCAGCAGTTATTCCGACAGGGTCTACAATGAGCAGTTCTTC.

Only a few counts were recorded for this clonotype. The chain combines TRBV4-2 with TRBJ1-3; D not resolved. The V end lost 3 bases, the J end lost 0 bases, and 9 bases lay between the germline ends. CDR3 length: 15 residues. CDR1 is LGHNA and CDR2 is YNFKEQ in the germline V gene. In DNA, the CDR3 is TGTGCCAGCAGCCAGCGGCCGGACTCTGGAAACACCATATATTTT. It yields the protein CASSQRPDSGNTIYF.